A single sample gave rise to the 7 T cell receptor beta chains below, sequenced in a study of response to subunit inactivated influenza vaccine. TCRdb passed the RT-PCR reads through MiXCR, listing each CDR3 protein once. Found here are over 450,000 distinct CDR3 sequences, approximately 13% of them singletons; the top ten hold about an eighth. This specimen consisted of PBMCs from blood, obtained 45 days after vaccination. Receptors originate from a man between 50 and 59 years old who received an inactivated influenza vaccine.

This clonotype was seen many times. This chain links TRBV20-1 with TRBJ2-5, with D tentatively TRBD1 or TRBD2 (5 bases each). Trimming stripped 0 bases from V and 5 bases from J, with 13 bases between. Germline CDR1 is DFQATT and CDR2 is SNEGSKA (reference sequence). CDR3 length: 14 residues. Here the CDR3 DNA reads TGCAGTGCTAGAGATCGGCCGGGGCGGGAGACCCAGTACTTC. Translating gives CSARDRPGRETQYF.

The sample holds a few counts of this clonotype. This rearrangement joins TRBV20-1 to TRBJ2-1, with 9 bases lining up with TRBD1. Looked up from germline, CDR1 is DFQATT and CDR2 is SNEGSKA (reference sequence). The CDR3 contains 16 residues. V lost 0 bases, J lost 9 bases, and 12 bases stayed unmatched. The CDR3 is CSARDLGKQGASEQFF. CDR3 nucleotides: TGCAGTGCTAGAGATTTGGGAAAACAGGGGGCGAGTGAGCAGTTCTTC.

This clonotype was recorded a few times. The chain uses TRBV20-1 and TRBJ1-1, with TRBD1 as a possible D gene (6 bases). The CDR3 is made up of 13 amino acids. Trimming pared 0 bases from V and 3 bases from J, leaving 8 bases between. Germline-derived CDR1 and CDR2 are DFQATT and SNEGSKA (reference sequence). This chain's CDR3 is CSARERGDTEAFF. CDR3 coding DNA: TGCAGTGCTAGAGAAAGGGGGGACACTGAAGCTTTCTTT.

This clonotype was seen only a few times. The V gene is TRBV5-5, the J gene TRBJ1-5; D call uncertain. The CDR3 has 15 amino acids. The germline V gene encodes CDR1 SGHKS and CDR2 YYEKEE (reference sequence). V was pared by 0 bases and J by 3 bases, with 10 bases between. For the CDR3, the DNA is TGTGCCAGCAGCTTGGGGTTGGTTCCCAATCAGCCCCAGCATTTT. It is translated as CASSLGLVPNQPQHF.

This chain links TRBV19 with TRBJ2-7, with TRBD1 matching over 7 bases. CDR3 size: 13 residues. V trimming: 8 bases; J trimming: 3 bases; junction bases outside the gene matches: 7. In germline, CDR1 is LNHDA, CDR2 SQIVND (reference sequence). In nucleotides, the CDR3 is TGTGCCAGTGCGAGACAGGGCCGCTACGAGCAGTACTTC. It encodes CASARQGRYEQYF.

V is TRBV3-1 and J is TRBJ2-1, with unresolved D. V was cut by 3 bases and J by 3 bases, with 3 bases left in between. This CDR3 has 12 amino acids. The germline CDR1 and CDR2 sequences are LGHDT and YNNKEL (reference sequence). CDR3 sequence: CASSHVYNEQFF. The DNA for the CDR3 is TGTGCCAGCAGCCACGTCTACAATGAGCAGTTCTTC.

This clonotype was counted a few times. This sequence joins TRBV12-3 or TRBV12-4 and TRBJ2-3; 11 nucleotides agree with TRBD2. The CDR3 extends over 17 amino acids. V trimming: 1 base; J trimming: 2 bases; junction bases outside the gene matches: 5. CDR3 loop: CASSLGLAGGPTDTQYF. The CDR3 nucleotides are TGTGCCAGCAGTTTAGGGCTAGCGGGGGGCCCCACAGATACGCAGTATTTT.